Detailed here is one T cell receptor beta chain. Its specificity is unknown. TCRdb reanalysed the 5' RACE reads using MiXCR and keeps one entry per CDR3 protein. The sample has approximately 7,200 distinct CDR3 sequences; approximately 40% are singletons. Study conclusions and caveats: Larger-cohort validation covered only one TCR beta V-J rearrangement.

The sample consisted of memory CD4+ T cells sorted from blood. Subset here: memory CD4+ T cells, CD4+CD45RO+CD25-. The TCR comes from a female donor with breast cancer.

The chain's CDR3 is CASSRQGMGAGELFF. CDR3 DNA sequence: TGTGCCAGCAGCCGACAGGGAATGGGCGCCGGGGAGCTGTTTTTT. The V and J genes are TRBV5-4 and TRBJ2-2, with 7 bases matching TRBD1. Germline values: CDR1 SGHNT, CDR2 YYREEE (reference sequence). The ends lost 4 bases at V and 6 bases at J; junction bases unmatched: 9. This CDR3 has 15 residues. Full variable domain (missing parts from reference TRBV5-4 and TRBJ2-2): ETGVTQSPTHLIKTRGQQVTLRCSSQSGHNTVSWYQQALGQGPQFIFQYYREEENGRGNFPPRFSGLQFPNYSSELNVNALELDDSALYLCASSRQGMGAGELFFGEGSRLTVL.